This T cell receptor (beta chain) appears in the sequencing data of a study of blood T cell repertoires in COVID-19. Study-level information: From T cells, B-cell-depleted T cells, or PBMCs came the material, which was cDNA or gDNA.

Assay used: immunoSEQ multiplex PCR; TCRdb lists only in-frame clones, some missing. This table holds roughly 110,000 clones, 80% to 85% found once. This clone has a single count. CDR1 and CDR2 from the germline V gene are MNHEY and SVGEGT. V lost 0 bases and J 1 base, leaving 12 bases between the germline ends. The length of the CDR3 is 17 residues. The sequence came from a human donor in a cohort sampled during active COVID-19. Material for sequencing was peripheral blood. The chain employs TRBV6-2 or TRBV6-3 and TRBJ2-2, with D tentatively TRBD2 (5 bases). This CDR3 is CASSYSLGGQNTGELFF. CDR3 DNA sequence: TGTGCCAGCAGTTACTCTTTAGGCGGGCAGAACACCGGGGAGCTGTTTTTT.